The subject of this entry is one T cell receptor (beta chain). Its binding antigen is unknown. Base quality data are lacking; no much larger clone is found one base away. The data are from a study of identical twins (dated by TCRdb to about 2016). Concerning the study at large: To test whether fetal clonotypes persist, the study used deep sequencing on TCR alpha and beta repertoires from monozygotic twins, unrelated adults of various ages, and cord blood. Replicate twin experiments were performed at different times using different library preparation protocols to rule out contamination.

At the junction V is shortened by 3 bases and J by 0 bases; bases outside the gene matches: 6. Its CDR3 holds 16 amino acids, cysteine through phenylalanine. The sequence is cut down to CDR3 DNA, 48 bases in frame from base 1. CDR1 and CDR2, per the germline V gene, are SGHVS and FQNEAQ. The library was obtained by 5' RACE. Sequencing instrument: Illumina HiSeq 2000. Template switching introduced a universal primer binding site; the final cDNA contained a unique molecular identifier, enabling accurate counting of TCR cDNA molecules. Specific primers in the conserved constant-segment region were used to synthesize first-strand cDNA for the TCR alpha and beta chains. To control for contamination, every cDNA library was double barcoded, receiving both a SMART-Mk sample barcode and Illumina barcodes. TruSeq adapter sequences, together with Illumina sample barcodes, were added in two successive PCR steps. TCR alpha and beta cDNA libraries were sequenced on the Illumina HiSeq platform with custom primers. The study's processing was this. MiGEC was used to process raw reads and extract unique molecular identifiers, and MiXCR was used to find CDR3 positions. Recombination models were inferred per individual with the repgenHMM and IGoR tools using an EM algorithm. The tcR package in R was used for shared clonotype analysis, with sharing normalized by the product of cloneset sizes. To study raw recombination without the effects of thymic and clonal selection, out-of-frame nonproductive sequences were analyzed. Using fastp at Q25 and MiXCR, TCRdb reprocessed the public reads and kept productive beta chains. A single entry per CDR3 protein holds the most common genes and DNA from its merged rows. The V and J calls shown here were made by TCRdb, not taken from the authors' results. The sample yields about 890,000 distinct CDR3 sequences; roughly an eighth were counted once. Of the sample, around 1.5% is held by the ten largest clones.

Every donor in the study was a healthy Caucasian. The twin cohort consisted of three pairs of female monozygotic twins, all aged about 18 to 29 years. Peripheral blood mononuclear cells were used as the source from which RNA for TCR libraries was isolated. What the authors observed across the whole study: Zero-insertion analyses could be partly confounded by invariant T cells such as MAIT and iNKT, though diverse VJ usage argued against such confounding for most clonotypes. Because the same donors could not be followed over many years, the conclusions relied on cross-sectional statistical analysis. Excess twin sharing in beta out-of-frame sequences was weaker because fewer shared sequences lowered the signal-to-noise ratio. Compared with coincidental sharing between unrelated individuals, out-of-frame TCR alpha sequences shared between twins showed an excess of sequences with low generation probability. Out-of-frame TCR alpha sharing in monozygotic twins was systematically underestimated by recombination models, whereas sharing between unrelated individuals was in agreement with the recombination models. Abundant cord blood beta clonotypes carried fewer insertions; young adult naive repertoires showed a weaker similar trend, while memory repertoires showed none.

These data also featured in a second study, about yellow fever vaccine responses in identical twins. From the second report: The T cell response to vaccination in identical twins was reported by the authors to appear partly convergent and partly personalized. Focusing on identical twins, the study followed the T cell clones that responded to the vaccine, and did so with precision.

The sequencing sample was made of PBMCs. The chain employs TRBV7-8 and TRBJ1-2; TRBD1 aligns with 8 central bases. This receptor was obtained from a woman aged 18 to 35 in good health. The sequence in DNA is TGTGCCAGCAGCTTCAGACAGGGGATTACTAACTATGGCTACACCTTC. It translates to CASSFRQGITNYGYTF.